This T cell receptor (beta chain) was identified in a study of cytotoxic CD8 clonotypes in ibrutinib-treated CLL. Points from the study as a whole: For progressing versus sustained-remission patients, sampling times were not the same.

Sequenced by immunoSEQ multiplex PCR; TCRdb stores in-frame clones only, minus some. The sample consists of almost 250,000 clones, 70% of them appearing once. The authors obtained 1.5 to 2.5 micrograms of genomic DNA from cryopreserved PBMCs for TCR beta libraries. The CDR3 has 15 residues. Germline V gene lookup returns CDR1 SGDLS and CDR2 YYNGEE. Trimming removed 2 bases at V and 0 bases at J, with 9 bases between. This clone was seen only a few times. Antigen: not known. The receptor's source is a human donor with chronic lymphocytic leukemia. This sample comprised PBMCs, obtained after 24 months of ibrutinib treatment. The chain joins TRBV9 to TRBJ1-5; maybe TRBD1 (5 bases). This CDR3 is CASSVGAYSNQPQHF. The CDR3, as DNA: TGTGCCAGCAGCGTCGGGGCGTATAGCAATCAGCCCCAGCATTTT. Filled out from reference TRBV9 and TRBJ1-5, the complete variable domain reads DSGVTQTPKHLITATGQRVTLRCSPRSGDLSVYWYQQSLDQGLQFLIQYYNGEERAKGNILERFSAQQFPDLHSELNLSSLELGDSALYFCASSVGAYSNQPQHFGDGTRLSIL.